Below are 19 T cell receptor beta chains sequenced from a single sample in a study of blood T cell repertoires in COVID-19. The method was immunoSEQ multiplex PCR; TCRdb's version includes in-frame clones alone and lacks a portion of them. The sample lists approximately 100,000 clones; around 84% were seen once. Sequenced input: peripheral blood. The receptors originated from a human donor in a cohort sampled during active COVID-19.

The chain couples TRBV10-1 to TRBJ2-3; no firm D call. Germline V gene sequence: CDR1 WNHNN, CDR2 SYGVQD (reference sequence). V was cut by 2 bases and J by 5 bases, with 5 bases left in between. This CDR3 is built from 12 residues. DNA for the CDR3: TGCGCCAGCAGTGAGCGGAGAGATACGCAGTATTTT. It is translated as CASSERRDTQYF.

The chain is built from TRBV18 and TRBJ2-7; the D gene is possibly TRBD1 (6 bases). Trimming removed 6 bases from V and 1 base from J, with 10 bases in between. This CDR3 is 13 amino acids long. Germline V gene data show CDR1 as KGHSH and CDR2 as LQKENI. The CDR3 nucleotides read TGTGCCAGCTCGGACAGCTATTCCTACGAGCAGTACTTC. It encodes CASSDSYSYEQYF.

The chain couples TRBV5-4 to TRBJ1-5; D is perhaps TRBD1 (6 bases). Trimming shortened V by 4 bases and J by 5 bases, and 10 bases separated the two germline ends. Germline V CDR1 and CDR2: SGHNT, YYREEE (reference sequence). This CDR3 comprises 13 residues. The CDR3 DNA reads TGTGCCAGCAGCATCGAGGGGGATCAGCCCCAGCATTTT. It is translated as CASSIEGDQPQHF.

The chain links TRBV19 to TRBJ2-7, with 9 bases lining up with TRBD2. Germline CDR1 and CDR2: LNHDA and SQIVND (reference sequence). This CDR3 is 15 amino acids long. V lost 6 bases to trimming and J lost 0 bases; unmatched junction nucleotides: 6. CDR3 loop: CASRKAGGSSYEQYF. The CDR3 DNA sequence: TGTGCCAGTAGAAAGGCGGGAGGGAGCTCCTACGAGCAGTACTTC. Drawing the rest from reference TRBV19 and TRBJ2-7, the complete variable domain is DGGITQSPKYLFRKEGQNVTLSCEQNLNHDAMYWYRQDPGQGLRLIYYSQIVNDFQKGDIAEGYSVSREKKESFPLTVTSAQKNPTAFYLCASRKAGGSSYEQYFGPGTRLTVT.

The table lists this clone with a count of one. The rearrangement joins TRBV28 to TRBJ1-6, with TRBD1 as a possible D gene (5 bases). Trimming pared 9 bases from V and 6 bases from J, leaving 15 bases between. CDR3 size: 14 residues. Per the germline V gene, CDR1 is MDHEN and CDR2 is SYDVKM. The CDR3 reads CASQPPGLNSPLHF. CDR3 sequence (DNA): TGTGCCAGTCAACCGCCGGGACTTAATTCACCCCTCCACTTT.

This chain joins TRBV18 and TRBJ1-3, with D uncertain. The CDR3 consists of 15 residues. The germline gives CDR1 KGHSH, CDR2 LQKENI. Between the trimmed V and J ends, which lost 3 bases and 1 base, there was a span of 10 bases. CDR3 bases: TGTGCCAGCTCACCTCCAGGCACTTCTGGAAACACCATATATTTT. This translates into CASSPPGTSGNTIYF.

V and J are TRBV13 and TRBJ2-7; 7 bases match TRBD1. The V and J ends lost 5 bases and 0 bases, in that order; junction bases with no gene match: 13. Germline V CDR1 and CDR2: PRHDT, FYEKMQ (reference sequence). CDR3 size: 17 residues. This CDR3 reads CASSTRTGLKPSYEQYF. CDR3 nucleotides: TGTGCCAGCAGCACTAGGACAGGACTTAAACCCTCCTACGAGCAGTACTTC.

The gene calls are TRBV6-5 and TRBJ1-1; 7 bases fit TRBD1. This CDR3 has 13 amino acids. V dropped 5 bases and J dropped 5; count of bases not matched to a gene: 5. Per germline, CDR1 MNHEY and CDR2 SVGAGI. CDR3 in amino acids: CASSNRGKTEAFF. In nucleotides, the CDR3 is TGTGCCAGCAGTAACAGGGGAAAGACTGAAGCTTTCTTT.

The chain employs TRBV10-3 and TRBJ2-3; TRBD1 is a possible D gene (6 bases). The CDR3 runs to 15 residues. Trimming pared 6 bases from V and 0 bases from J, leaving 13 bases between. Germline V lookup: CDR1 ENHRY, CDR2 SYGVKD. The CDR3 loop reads CAIRGALGSTDTQYF. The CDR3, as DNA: TGTGCCATCAGGGGGGCCTTGGGAAGCACAGATACGCAGTATTTT.

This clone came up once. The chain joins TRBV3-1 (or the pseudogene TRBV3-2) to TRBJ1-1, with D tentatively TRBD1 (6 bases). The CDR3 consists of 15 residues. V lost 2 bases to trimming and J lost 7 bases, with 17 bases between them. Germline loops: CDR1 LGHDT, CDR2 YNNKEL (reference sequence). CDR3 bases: TGTGCCAGCAGCCAACCGGGACAATGGTCAGGTGAAGCTTTCTTT. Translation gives CASSQPGQWSGEAFF.

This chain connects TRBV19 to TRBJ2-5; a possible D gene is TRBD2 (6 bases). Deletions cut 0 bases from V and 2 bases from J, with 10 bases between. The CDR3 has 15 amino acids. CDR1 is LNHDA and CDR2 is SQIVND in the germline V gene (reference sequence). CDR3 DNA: TGTGCCAGTAGTATAGATCTAGGAGGGCAAGAGACCCAGTACTTC. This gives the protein CASSIDLGGQETQYF.

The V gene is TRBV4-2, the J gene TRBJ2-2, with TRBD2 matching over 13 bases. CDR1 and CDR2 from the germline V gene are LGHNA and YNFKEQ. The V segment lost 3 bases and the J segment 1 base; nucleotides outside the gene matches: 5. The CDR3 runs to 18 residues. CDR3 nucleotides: TGTGCCAGCAGCCAGAGGACTAGCGGGAGAGTGAACACCGGGGAGCTGTTTTTT. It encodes CASSQRTSGRVNTGELFF.

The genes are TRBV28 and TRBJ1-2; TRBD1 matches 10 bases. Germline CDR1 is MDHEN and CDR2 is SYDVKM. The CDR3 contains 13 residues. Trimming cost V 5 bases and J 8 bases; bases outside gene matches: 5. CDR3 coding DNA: TGTGCCAGCAGTGACAGGGGGCTGCGCGGCTACACCTTC. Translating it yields CASSDRGLRGYTF.

CDR3 sequence reads: CASSLLGAGYTF. DNA for the CDR3: TGTGCCAGCAGCTTGCTGGGAGCCGGCTACACCTTC. The chain carries TRBV5-8 and TRBJ1-2; unclear D gene. CDR1 is SGHTS, CDR2 YDEGEE, per germline. The CDR3 is made up of 12 amino acids. Trimming pared 1 base from V and 8 bases from J, leaving 9 bases between.

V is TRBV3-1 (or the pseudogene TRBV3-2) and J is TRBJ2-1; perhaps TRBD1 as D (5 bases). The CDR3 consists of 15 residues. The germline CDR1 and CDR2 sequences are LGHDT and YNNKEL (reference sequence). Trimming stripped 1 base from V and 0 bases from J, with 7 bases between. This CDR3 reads CASSQGRVSYNEQFF. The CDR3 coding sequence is TGTGCCAGCAGCCAAGGCAGGGTCTCCTACAATGAGCAGTTCTTC.

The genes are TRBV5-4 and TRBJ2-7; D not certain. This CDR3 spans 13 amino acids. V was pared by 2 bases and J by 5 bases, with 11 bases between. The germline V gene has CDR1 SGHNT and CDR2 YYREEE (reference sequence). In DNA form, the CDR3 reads TGTGCCAGCAGCTTTAACGAGCCTAACGAGCAGTACTTC. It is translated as CASSFNEPNEQYF.

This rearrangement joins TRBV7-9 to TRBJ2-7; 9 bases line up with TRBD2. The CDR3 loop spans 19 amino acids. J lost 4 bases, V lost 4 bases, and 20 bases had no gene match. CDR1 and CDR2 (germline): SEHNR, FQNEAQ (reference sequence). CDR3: CASSSDGFVMAGGLYEQYF. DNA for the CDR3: TGTGCCAGCAGCTCAGATGGATTCGTTATGGCGGGAGGGCTTTACGAGCAGTACTTC.

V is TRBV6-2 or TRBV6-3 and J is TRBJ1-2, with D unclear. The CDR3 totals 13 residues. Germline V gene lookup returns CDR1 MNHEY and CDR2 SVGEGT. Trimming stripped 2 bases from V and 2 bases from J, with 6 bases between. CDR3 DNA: TGTGCCAGCAGTTACCAGATGAACTATGGCTACACCTTC. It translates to CASSYQMNYGYTF.

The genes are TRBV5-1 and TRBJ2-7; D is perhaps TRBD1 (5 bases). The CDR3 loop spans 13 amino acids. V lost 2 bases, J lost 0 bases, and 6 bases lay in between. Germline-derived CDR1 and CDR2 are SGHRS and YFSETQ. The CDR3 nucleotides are TGCGCCAGCAGCTTTGACAGCTCCTACGAGCAGTACTTC. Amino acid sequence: CASSFDSSYEQYF.